Presented here are 32 T cell receptor beta chains from one specimen sequenced in a study of sequential checkpoint blockade in melanoma. Repertoires were generated with immunoSEQ multiplex PCR, while TCRdb's copy carries only in-frame clones and drops some. The sample contains several hundred clones, 25% to 30% of which appear only once. Stated treatment: randomized to nivolumab then ipilimumab (arm A) or the reverse (arm B). The input for sequencing was tumor tissue (inferred from file names), taken from a patient given nivolumab and ipilimumab in sequence. Source of these receptors: a human donor with melanoma.

The rearrangement links TRBV5-1 to TRBJ1-2; 10 bases agree with TRBD1. With V trimmed by 0 bases and J by 4 bases, 6 bases remained unmatched. This CDR3 region has 16 residues. Germline assignment: CDR1 SGHRS and CDR2 YFSETQ. Written as DNA, the CDR3 is TGCGCCAGCAGCTTGGCCCCGGGACAGGGGCTCTATGGCTACACCTTC. Its translation is CASSLAPGQGLYGYTF.

The chain is built from TRBV6-8 and TRBJ2-2; perhaps TRBD2 as D (7 bases). The CDR3 extends over 14 amino acids. Trimming removed 11 bases from V and 7 bases from J, with 20 bases in between. Germline CDR1 is MNHGY and CDR2 is SAAAGT. The DNA of the CDR3 is TGTGCCCTAGCACCGGGGGGCCGAATCGGGGAGCTGTTTTTT. Protein sequence: CALAPGGRIGELFF.

The rearrangement joins TRBV5-1 to TRBJ1-4; 8 bases are shared with TRBD1. The junction had 5 bases not matched to a gene; V was cut back by 4 bases and J by 0 bases. CDR3 length: 16 residues. From germline, CDR1 is SGHRS and CDR2 YFSETQ. The CDR3 protein is CASSPDRGATNEKLFF. Here the CDR3 DNA reads TGCGCCAGCAGCCCAGACAGGGGCGCAACTAATGAAAAACTGTTTTTT.

CDR3: CASRGIPYEQYF. The CDR3 coding sequence is TGTGCCAGCAGAGGGATCCCCTACGAGCAGTACTTC. The V and J genes are TRBV6-8 and TRBJ2-7, with unresolved D. Germline values: CDR1 MNHGY, CDR2 SAAAGT. The CDR3 runs 12 residues. Deletions cut 6 bases from V and 2 bases from J, with 8 bases between.

J is TRBJ1-5 and V is TRBV11-3; D not resolved. This CDR3 contains 15 residues. Germline V gene sequence: CDR1 SGHNT, CDR2 YENEEA. V shed 1 base and J shed 4 bases, with 11 bases lying between them. Written as DNA, the CDR3 is TGTGCCAGCAGCTTAGGTCTGCACCTTAATCAGCCCCAGCATTTT. Amino acid sequence: CASSLGLHLNQPQHF.

This clone was detected only a few times. V and J are TRBV1 and TRBJ1-3. TRBV1 is a documented pseudogene. This CDR3 is 14 amino acids long. The CDR3 protein is CASSPLNSGNTIYF. The CDR3 region has the DNA TGCGCCAGCAGCCCTCTTAACTCTGGAAACACCATATATTTT.

Within the sample, this clone is medium-sized. The chain is built from TRBV11-3 and TRBJ1-2; D gene uncertain. The V gene's germline CDR1 is SGHNT and CDR2 YENEEA. Trimming cost V 3 bases and J 3 bases, with 11 bases left between them. The CDR3 extends over 14 amino acids. The CDR3 region is CASSLRAGYYGYTF. DNA for the CDR3: TGTGCCAGCAGCTTGAGGGCTGGATACTATGGCTACACCTTC.

The table lists this clone with a few counts. V is TRBV11-3 and J is TRBJ1-1; D possibly corresponds to TRBD1 (5 bases). The CDR3 covers 14 residues. The germline V gene encodes CDR1 SGHNT and CDR2 YENEEA. The V gene lost 5 bases and the J gene lost 1 base, with 11 bases spanning the gap. The CDR3 DNA reads as TGTGCCAGCAGCCTTCCGGGGCCGAACACTGAAGCTTTCTTT. Protein sequence: CASSLPGPNTEAFF.

This clone is large (0.1 to 1%). The V call is TRBV9, the J call TRBJ1-1, with D possibly being TRBD1 (6 bases). Trimming removed 0 bases at V and 0 bases at J, with 9 bases between. CDR1 and CDR2 (germline): SGDLS, YYNGEE. CDR3 length: 15 residues. The CDR3 nucleotides are TGTGCCAGCAGCGTAGGGGGGGCCATGAACACTGAAGCTTTCTTT. Amino acid sequence: CASSVGGAMNTEAFF.

The chain is built from TRBV6-8 and TRBJ1-5; the D is unclear. CDR3 length: 12 residues. The germline V gene encodes CDR1 MNHGY and CDR2 SAAAGT. The V gene lost 2 bases and the J gene lost 4 bases, with 3 bases spanning the gap. CDR3 nucleotides: TGTGCCAGCAGTTACAGAAATCAGCCCCAGCATTTT. Translated: CASSYRNQPQHF.

Judged by abundance, this clone is hyperexpanded. This chain connects TRBV6-8 to TRBJ1-6; TRBD1 might be the D (5 bases). The CDR3 consists of 13 residues. Trimming took off 3 bases at V and 10 bases at J, with 10 bases between the two ends. Germline V gene data show CDR1 as MNHGY and CDR2 as SAAAGT. The CDR3 spells CASSYVRGSPLHF. For the CDR3, the DNA is TGTGCCAGCAGTTATGTGAGGGGATCACCCCTCCACTTT.

The chain carries TRBV6-8 and TRBJ2-7; 8 bases line up with TRBD1. V gave up 2 bases and J gave up 2 bases; unmatched junction bases: 5. Germline loops: CDR1 MNHGY, CDR2 SAAAGT. The CDR3 spans 15 residues. The CDR3, as DNA: TGTGCCAGCAGTTACCGCAGGACAGGGACCTACGAGCAGTACTTC. Amino acid sequence: CASSYRRTGTYEQYF.

This chain joins TRBV18 and TRBJ2-7, with 8 bases fitting TRBD1. V shed 0 bases, J shed 4 bases, and the junction held 2 bases outside the gene matches. Germline V gives CDR1 KGHSH, CDR2 LQKENI. The CDR3 runs 14 residues. The CDR3 loop is CASSPPDREYEQYF. The CDR3, as DNA: TGTGCCAGCTCACCACCGGACAGGGAGTACGAGCAGTACTTC.

The chain is built from TRBV30 and TRBJ2-5; D is perhaps TRBD2 (5 bases). Germline values: CDR1 GTSNPN, CDR2 SVGIG (reference sequence). V was trimmed by 2 bases and J by 4 bases, leaving 8 bases between them. The CDR3 sequence is 12 residues long. The CDR3 here is CAWSLGGETQYF. CDR3 in DNA: TGTGCCTGGAGTCTCGGAGGAGAGACCCAGTACTTC.

This clone qualifies as medium-sized. This chain uses TRBV9 with TRBJ2-1, with 10 bases matching TRBD2. V gave up 2 bases and J gave up 7 bases; unmatched junction bases: 6. The germline gives CDR1 SGDLS, CDR2 YYNGEE. This CDR3 spans 15 amino acids. CDR3 sequence reads: CASSVGLAGVNEQFF. CDR3 DNA sequence: TGTGCCAGCAGCGTCGGGCTAGCGGGAGTGAATGAGCAGTTCTTC.

This clone was counted only a few times. CDR3 residues: CASSFPGETQYF. DNA of the CDR3: TGTGCCAGCAGCTTCCCGGGGGAGACCCAGTACTTC. V is TRBV9 and J is TRBJ2-5, with TRBD2 as a possible D gene (5 bases). V was trimmed by 4 bases and J by 5 bases, leaving 9 bases between them. Germline loops: CDR1 SGDLS, CDR2 YYNGEE. This CDR3 comprises 12 residues.

The rearrangement uses TRBV5-1 and TRBJ2-3; D may be TRBD2 (6 bases). V was pared by 3 bases and J by 1 base, with 12 bases between. Looked up from germline, CDR1 is SGHRS and CDR2 is YFSETQ. This CDR3 spans 15 amino acids. The DNA for the CDR3 is TGCGCCAGCAGCTGGGACGGGACTGGCACAGATACGCAGTATTTT. Translation: CASSWDGTGTDTQYF.

This clone was found a few times. V and J are TRBV28 and TRBJ1-1; the D is unclear. V was clipped by 6 bases and J by 1 base, with 6 bases between them. The CDR3 runs 12 residues. Germline assignment: CDR1 MDHEN and CDR2 SYDVKM. The CDR3: CASRTRNTEAFF. The CDR3 nucleotides are TGTGCCAGCAGGACGCGGAACACTGAAGCTTTCTTT.

The rearrangement uses TRBV5-1 and TRBJ2-2, with 7 nucleotides matching TRBD1. The J segment lost 7 bases and the V segment lost 4 bases, leaving 10 bases of the junction unmatched. Germline V gives CDR1 SGHRS, CDR2 YFSETQ. The CDR3 length is 15 residues. This CDR3 reads CASSGGQWDGGELFF. The CDR3, as DNA: TGCGCCAGCAGCGGGGGACAGTGGGACGGCGGGGAGCTGTTTTTT.

This clone has only a few counts. The gene calls are TRBV19 and TRBJ2-3, with no clear D. The CDR3 is made up of 16 amino acids. Deletions cut 5 bases from V and 4 bases from J, with 19 bases between. Germline assignment: CDR1 LNHDA and CDR2 SQIVND (reference sequence). CDR3 nucleotides: TGTGCCAGTAGTTCACCGGGTCTCAGCGTCGCAGATACGCAGTATTTT. It codes for CASSSPGLSVADTQYF.

Only a few counts were recorded for this clone. This chain links TRBV12-5 with TRBJ2-3, with D unclear. This CDR3 has 11 amino acids. CDR1 and CDR2 from the germline V gene are LGHNT and FRNRAP. The CDR3 DNA reads TGTGCCAGTTCTCAAACAGATACGCAGTATTTT. Its translation is CASSQTDTQYF.

This chain connects TRBV10-3 to TRBJ1-3; TRBD1 agrees at 9 bases. Germline CDR1 ENHRY, CDR2 SYGVKD. Trimming cost V 2 bases and J 7 bases; bases outside gene matches: 6. The CDR3 is made up of 15 amino acids. The chain's CDR3 is CAISEPGTGKNTIYF. In DNA form, the CDR3 reads TGTGCCATCAGTGAGCCCGGGACAGGGAAGAACACCATATATTTT.

This clone qualifies as medium-sized. The chain employs TRBV27 and TRBJ1-5; 7 bases match TRBD1. Germline assignment: CDR1 MNHEY and CDR2 SMNVEV (reference sequence). The CDR3 runs to 14 residues. The trim removed 8 bases at V and 0 bases at J, leaving 4 bases unmatched. CDR3 protein: CASGRTGSNQPQHF. For the CDR3, the DNA is TGTGCCAGCGGACGGACAGGTAGCAATCAGCCCCAGCATTTT.

The chain recombines TRBV7-6 with TRBJ2-5, with 7 bases lining up with TRBD2. This CDR3 region has 15 residues. V lost 5 bases and J lost 5; bases outside the gene matches: 11. CDR1 is SGHVS and CDR2 is FNYEAQ in the germline V gene. The CDR3 DNA reads TGTGCCAGCAGCCTTTCAGCGGGGAGAGCGGAGACCCAGTACTTC. This translates into CASSLSAGRAETQYF. Looking up the rest from reference TRBV7-6 and TRBJ2-5 gives the full variable domain: GAGVSQSPRYKVTKRGQDVALRCDPISGHVSLYWYRQALGQGPEFLTYFNYEAQQDKSGLPNDRFSAERPEGSISTLTIQRTEQRDSAMYRCASSLSAGRAETQYFGPGTRLLVL.

This clone came up a few times. The chain employs TRBV9 and TRBJ1-5, with D maybe TRBD1 (5 bases). V lost 3 bases and J 4 bases, leaving 14 bases between the germline ends. The CDR3 contains 15 residues. The germline V gene has CDR1 SGDLS and CDR2 YYNGEE. CDR3 DNA: TGTGCCAGCAGCGCCGAAGGGGTGATGAATCAGCCCCAGCATTTT. It yields the protein CASSAEGVMNQPQHF.

J is TRBJ2-2 and V is TRBV4-1, with 10 bases that match TRBD2. The CDR3 is 15 residues long. Trimming cost V 3 bases and J 6 bases; bases outside gene matches: 4. Germline CDR1 reads MGHRA; CDR2 reads YSYEKL. CDR3: CASSHGTSVSGELFF. CDR3 coding DNA: TGCGCCAGCAGCCACGGGACTAGCGTCTCCGGGGAGCTGTTTTTT.

By proportion, this clone is medium-sized. The genes are TRBV6-8 and TRBJ2-1; TRBD2 matches at 13 bases. With V trimmed by 4 bases and J by 6 bases, 6 bases remained unmatched. Germline lookup yields CDR1 MNHGY and CDR2 SAAAGT. There are 16 residues in the CDR3. CDR3 coding DNA: TGTGCCAGCAGTTCCTGGACTAGCGGGGGCCTCAATGAGCAGTTCTTC. This translates into CASSSWTSGGLNEQFF.

The sample holds a few counts of this clone. The chain combines TRBV10-1 with TRBJ2-2, with D maybe TRBD2 (6 bases). V was shortened by 1 base and J by 7 bases, with 16 bases between the two germline ends. Germline V CDR1 and CDR2: WNHNN, SYGVQD (reference sequence). The CDR3 has 16 amino acids. This CDR3 is CASSELPGVSGGELFF. Here the CDR3 DNA reads TGCGCCAGCAGTGAGTTACCGGGGGTCAGCGGCGGGGAGCTGTTTTTT.

This clone was recorded only once. The V and J genes are TRBV5-1 and TRBJ2-2; D perhaps matches TRBD1 (6 bases). V lost 4 bases and J 0 bases, leaving 10 bases between the germline ends. In germline, CDR1 is SGHRS, CDR2 YFSETQ. The CDR3 covers 15 residues. DNA of the CDR3: TGCGCCAGCAGCCTCCGGACAGCGAACACCGGGGAGCTGTTTTTT. It is translated as CASSLRTANTGELFF.

V usage is TRBV28 and J usage is TRBJ1-5, with 8 bases aligning to TRBD1. Per germline, CDR1 MDHEN and CDR2 SYDVKM. This CDR3 region has 15 residues. V shed 6 bases, J shed 2 bases, and the junction held 6 bases outside the gene matches. CDR3 bases: TGTGCCAGCAGCCAGACAGGGGACGGCAATCAGCCCCAGCATTTT. Protein sequence: CASSQTGDGNQPQHF.

The gene calls are TRBV6-8 and TRBJ1-2, with D possibly matching TRBD1 (6 bases). The CDR3 has 13 residues. Trimming took off 6 bases at V and 2 bases at J, with 10 bases between the two ends. Germline CDR1 MNHGY, CDR2 SAAAGT. The CDR3, as DNA: TGTGCCAGCAGATATACAGGGAACTATGGCTACACCTTC. It encodes CASRYTGNYGYTF.

There are a few counts of this clone. This chain joins TRBV19 and TRBJ1-2, with TRBD1 identical over 7 bases. CDR1 LNHDA and CDR2 SQIVND come from the germline V gene (reference sequence). V lost 7 bases to trimming and J lost 0 bases; unmatched junction nucleotides: 5. There are 14 residues in the CDR3. The DNA for the CDR3 is TGTGCCAGTAAACCGGGACAGCCTAACTATGGCTACACCTTC. It specifies CASKPGQPNYGYTF. The whole variable domain, remainder taken from reference TRBV19 and TRBJ1-2, is DGGITQSPKYLFRKEGQNVTLSCEQNLNHDAMYWYRQDPGQGLRLIYYSQIVNDFQKGDIAEGYSVSREKKESFPLTVTSAQKNPTAFYLCASKPGQPNYGYTFGSGTRLTVV.